One and the same sample provided the 17 T cell receptor beta chains below, sequenced in a study of cytomegalovirus exposure and HLA in healthy donors. The repertoire was sequenced with immunoSEQ multiplex PCR; TCRdb's copy has only in-frame clones and lacks some. Of around 140,000 clones listed, 85% to 90% are singletons. Material for sequencing was PBMCs. Receptors originate from a man between 18 and 35 years old in good health and CMV-seropositive.

This clone showed up just once. The chain links TRBV5-1 to TRBJ2-2, with no clear D. CDR1 is SGHRS, CDR2 YFSETQ, per germline. This CDR3 contains 14 residues. V shed 0 bases and J shed 6 bases, with 9 bases lying between them. As DNA, the CDR3 is TGCGCCAGCAGCTTGGTGGCGGCGCCCGGGGAGCTGTTTTTT. It specifies CASSLVAAPGELFF.

This clone was found a few times. Mismatch with germline at one junction end may stem from a read error. The V and J genes are TRBV7-7 and TRBJ2-1; 7 bases map to TRBD2. The length of the CDR3 is 17 residues. Germline V gene data show CDR1 as SSHAT and CDR2 as FNYEAQ (reference sequence). The CDR3 region has the DNA TGTGCTAGCAGCTTAGCTGGGGCGGGAGAAAGGGACGATGAGCAGTTCTTC. Translated: CASSLAGAGERDDEQFF.

The chain carries TRBV6-6 and TRBJ2-3, with D tentatively TRBD2 (6 bases). CDR3 length equals 13 residues. V was clipped by 3 bases and J by 3 bases, with 7 bases between them. Germline assignment: CDR1 MNHNY and CDR2 SVGAGI (reference sequence). The CDR3 reads CASSYGGTDTQYF. The CDR3 bases are TGTGCCAGCAGTTATGGGGGGACAGATACGCAGTATTTT.

The chain has TRBV5-6 and TRBJ1-4; D is perhaps TRBD1 (6 bases). Germline V gives CDR1 SGHDT, CDR2 YYEEEE. V was shortened by 0 bases and J by 6 bases, with 12 bases between the two germline ends. There are 15 residues in the CDR3. CDR3 in DNA: TGTGCCAGCAGCTTGGTTCGTTCAGGGGATGAAAAACTGTTTTTT. Translated, it gives CASSLVRSGDEKLFF.

The J gene is TRBJ2-5, the V gene TRBV27; 9 bases align to TRBD1. The V and J ends lost 5 bases and 2 bases, in that order; junction bases with no gene match: 6. Germline-derived CDR1 and CDR2 are MNHEY and SMNVEV (reference sequence). This CDR3 comprises 15 residues. CDR3 bases: TGTGCCAGCAGTATGACAGGGGGACGACAAGAGACCCAGTACTTC. This encodes CASSMTGGRQETQYF.

This rearrangement joins TRBV25-1 to TRBJ1-5; the D is unclear. The V end was cut by 0 bases, the J end by 5 bases, with 14 bases between. CDR3 length: 16 residues. Germline V gene lookup returns CDR1 MGHDK and CDR2 SYGVNS. CDR3 residues: CASSEYESGFDQPQHF. CDR3 sequence (DNA): TGTGCCAGCAGTGAATATGAATCGGGGTTCGATCAGCCCCAGCATTTT.

The chain uses TRBV5-8 and TRBJ1-5; 10 bases are shared with TRBD1. This CDR3 is built from 15 residues. Germline V gene sequence: CDR1 SGHTS, CDR2 YDEGEE. Germline trimming cut 4 bases from V and 6 bases from J; bases unmatched to any gene: 7. CDR3 sequence (DNA): TGTGCCAGCAGCCGACAGGGGGCTTCGGGTCAGCCCCAGCATTTT. Translating it yields CASSRQGASGQPQHF.

The CDR3 bases are TGTGCCAGCAGCTTGGGTGGGACAGGGCCCTACTATGGCTACACCTTC. Protein: CASSLGGTGPYYGYTF. This rearrangement joins TRBV5-5 to TRBJ1-2; the match to TRBD1 covers 9 bases. V gave up 0 bases and J gave up 3 bases; unmatched junction bases: 6. The CDR3 sequence is 16 residues long. Germline CDR1 is SGHKS and CDR2 is YYEKEE (reference sequence). The full variable domain, its missing parts supplied by reference TRBV5-5 and TRBJ1-2, is DAGVTQSPTHLIKTRGQQVTLRCSPISGHKSVSWYQQVLGQGPQFIFQYYEKEERGRGNFPDRFSARQFPNYSSELNVNALLLGDSALYLCASSLGGTGPYYGYTFGSGTRLTVV.

V and J are TRBV14 and TRBJ1-1; D call uncertain. The germline V gene has CDR1 SGHDN and CDR2 FVKESK. The CDR3 covers 13 residues. Deletions cut 6 bases from V and 1 base from J, with 9 bases between. The CDR3 loop is CASRGRGNTEAFF. CDR3 DNA: TGTGCCAGCAGGGGTAGAGGGAACACTGAAGCTTTCTTT.

The J gene is TRBJ2-6, the V gene TRBV19; unclear D gene. V was pared by 8 bases and J by 0 bases, with 11 bases between. Germline V gene lookup returns CDR1 LNHDA and CDR2 SQIVND (reference sequence). The CDR3 runs 15 residues. CDR3 coding DNA: TGTGCCAGTCTCGAATTCGGCTCTGGGGCCAACGTCCTGACTTTC. It translates to CASLEFGSGANVLTF.

In DNA, the CDR3 is TGTGCCACCTCGGCTAGCGGGGGGGCATCAGATACGCAGTATTTT. Its protein product is CATSASGGASDTQYF. The J gene is TRBJ2-3, the V gene TRBV15; 12 bases match TRBD2. The germline V gene encodes CDR1 LNHNV and CDR2 YYDKDF (reference sequence). The V and J ends lost 8 bases and 4 bases, in that order; junction bases with no gene match: 7. The length of the CDR3 is 15 residues.

The chain links TRBV11-3 to TRBJ2-1; TRBD2 matches 8 bases. The germline V gene has CDR1 SGHNT and CDR2 YENEEA. The CDR3 loop spans 14 amino acids. The trim removed 4 bases at V and 6 bases at J, leaving 5 bases unmatched. Written as DNA, the CDR3 is TGTGCCAGCAGCTCAATAGCGGGAACCAATGAGCAGTTCTTC. Amino acids: CASSSIAGTNEQFF.

This chain links TRBV25-1 with TRBJ2-2, with TRBD2 as a possible D gene (5 bases). V lost 3 bases and J 2 bases, leaving 10 bases between the germline ends. The CDR3 spans 15 residues. Germline V gene data show CDR1 as MGHDK and CDR2 as SYGVNS. Written as DNA, the CDR3 is TGTGCCAGCAGTGATACGAGGGAAAACACCGGGGAGCTGTTTTTT. Residues: CASSDTRENTGELFF.

This chain links TRBV11-3 with TRBJ1-1; 8 positions match TRBD1. V dropped 5 bases and J dropped 1; count of bases not matched to a gene: 3. The CDR3 has 14 residues. Germline V gives CDR1 SGHNT, CDR2 YENEEA. CDR3 sequence (DNA): TGTGCCAGCAGCCCTGACAGGGGGAACACTGAAGCTTTCTTT. It yields the protein CASSPDRGNTEAFF.

The CDR3: CASSLGTGATDTQYF. CDR3 nucleotide sequence: TGTGCCAGCAGTTTAGGGACAGGGGCCACAGATACGCAGTATTTT. V gene TRBV27 combines with J gene TRBJ2-3; 10 bases match TRBD1. V gave up 2 bases and J gave up 2 bases; unmatched junction bases: 1. CDR1 is MNHEY and CDR2 is SMNVEV in the germline V gene (reference sequence). CDR3 size: 15 residues.

This clone was seen more than once but under ten times. This chain uses TRBV30 with TRBJ1-5, with TRBD1 as a possible D gene (5 bases). The V gene's germline CDR1 is GTSNPN and CDR2 SVGIG (reference sequence). Trimming removed 4 bases from V and 6 bases from J, with 22 bases in between. The CDR3 is 16 residues long. The DNA of the CDR3 is TGTGCCTGGACCTTCTTTGGGGCCGAGAGGAGTCAGCCCCAGCATTTT. As protein: CAWTFFGAERSQPQHF. Full variable domain (remainder filled in from reference TRBV30 and TRBJ1-5): SQTIHQWPATLVQPVGSPLSLECTVEGTSNPNLYWYRQAAGRGLQLLFYSVGIGQISSEVPQNLSASRPQDRQFILSSKKLLLSDSGFYLCAWTFFGAERSQPQHFGDGTRLSIL.

The chain employs TRBV14 and TRBJ1-2; 7 bases map to TRBD1. Germline CDR1 reads SGHDN; CDR2 reads FVKESK. After removal of 5 bases from V and 0 bases from J, the junction contained 9 bases not matched to a gene. The CDR3 covers 16 residues. In DNA form, the CDR3 reads TGTGCCAGCAGCAATTACAGGGGCCGCCCTAACTATGGCTACACCTTC. Its protein product is CASSNYRGRPNYGYTF. Variable domain in full (rest from reference TRBV14 and TRBJ1-2): EAGVTQFPSHSVIEKGQTVTLRCDPISGHDNLYWYRRVMGKEIKFLLHFVKESKQDESGMPNNRFLAERTGGTYSTLKVQPAELEDSGVYFCASSNYRGRPNYGYTFGSGTRLTVV.